The entry below gives a single T cell receptor (beta chain) sequence along with its context. Its recognized antigen is unknown. CDR1 and CDR2 are drawn from the germline V gene: SQVTM, ANQGSEA. The CDR3 has 21 amino acids, counting the end cysteine and phenylalanine. Only the protein is on record. The sample was run on a NextSeq 550. The Human TCR Profiling Kit (MiLaboratory) was used to prepare UMI-labeled 5' RACE TRB cDNA libraries. The full amount of extracted RNA was used for cDNA synthesis, and the full amount of resulting cDNA was used for PCR amplification. Libraries were prepared in parallel with an identical number of PCR cycles. In the original analysis: MIGEC and MiXCR extracted about 53,000 +/- 10,000 unique UMI-labeled TRB cDNA molecules per library, requiring at least two reads per UMI. An average of approximately 40,000 +/- 10,000 functional in-frame TRB CDR3 nucleotide clonotypes without stop codons was found per library. After downsampling to 5000 UMI-labeled TRB molecules per sample, diversity metrics, including normalized Shannon-Wiener and Chao1, were computed in VDJtools. Clonotype-size-weighted physicochemical properties of the central five CDR3 residues (interaction energy, strength, volume and Kidera factor 4) were computed in VDJtools. After reprocessing by TCRdb, each CDR3 protein sequence is one entry, and no DNA is given. The V and J calls come from TCRdb's annotation, not from the publication. Per the sample table, the count is 5,800 or so distinct CDR3 sequences. Less than 2.5% of the sample comes from the top ten.

For every CD8+ T cell subset, over 250,000 cells were flow-sorted straight into RLT lysis buffer, and each subset was sorted in triplicate. To keep memory contaminants out, a stringent definition of naive CD8+ T cells was applied: CD45RO-CCR7+CD27+CD95-. Peripheral blood mononuclear cells were isolated from buffy coats by standard density gradient centrifugation. A FACSAria III was used to flow-sort naive CD8+ T cells into CXCR3-negative and CXCR3-positive populations. An RNeasy Mini Kit was used to extract total RNA from the sorted cells. The record originates from a study of CXCR3-negative and CXCR3-positive naive CD8 T cells (dated 2019 in TCRdb). For context, the study as a whole: In total, 110 million to 150 million TRB reads were obtained, corresponding to roughly 1.5 +/- 0.3 million reads per library. For the TRBV-TRBJ cluster analysis, the naive subsets came from roughly 5 donors, while the memory cells came from 3 donors. Data from 11 donors, pooled across two independent experiments, went into the diversity and physicochemical repertoire analyses.

Overall results and qualifications from the work: TRB CDR3s from CXCR3-positive naive cells showed higher hydrophobicity (lower Kidera factor 4), lower energy, and higher strength and volume indices than CXCR3-negative naive cells. Comparably high repertoire diversity was found in both naive subsets, whereas much lower repertoire diversity was found in memory CD8+ T cells. Surface CD5, linked to self-reactivity in mice, was comparable between naive subsets; TCR interaction strength was therefore also inferred from TRB CDR3 physicochemical properties. Naive CXCR3-negative and CXCR3-positive cells from the same donor showed similar TRBV-TRBJ usage, whereas memory cells showed distinct patterns. Because CXCR3 expression was partially decreased after cryopreservation, freshly isolated PBMCs were used for most assays.

The TCR sequence derives from a human donor in good health. Some clones in this sample may be carry-over from other donors' samples. Specimen: naive CXCR3+ CD8+ T cells from blood. This specimen's cell subset or site label, interpreted: CD45RO-CCR7+CD27+CD95- naive CD8+ T cells expressing CXCR3 (TNR3+). The chain is made from TRBV29-1 and TRBJ2-3; TCRdb's assignment of TRBD2 cannot be checked, as there is no DNA. CDR3 reads: CSAIPDTRAWLADLSTDTQYF.